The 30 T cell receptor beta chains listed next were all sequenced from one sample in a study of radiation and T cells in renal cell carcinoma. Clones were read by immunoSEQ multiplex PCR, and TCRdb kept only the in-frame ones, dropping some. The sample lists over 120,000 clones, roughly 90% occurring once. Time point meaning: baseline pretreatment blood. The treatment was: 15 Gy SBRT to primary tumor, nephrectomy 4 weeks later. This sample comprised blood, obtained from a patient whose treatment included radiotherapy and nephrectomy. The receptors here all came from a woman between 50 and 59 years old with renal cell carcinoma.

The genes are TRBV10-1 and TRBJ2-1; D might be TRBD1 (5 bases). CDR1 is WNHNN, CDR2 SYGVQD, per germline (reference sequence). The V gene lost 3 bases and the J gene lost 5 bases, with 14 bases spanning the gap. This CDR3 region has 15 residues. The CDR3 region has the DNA TGCGCCAGCAGTGAAGGGCAGGGCCAAAACAATGAGCAGTTCTTC. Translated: CASSEGQGQNNEQFF.

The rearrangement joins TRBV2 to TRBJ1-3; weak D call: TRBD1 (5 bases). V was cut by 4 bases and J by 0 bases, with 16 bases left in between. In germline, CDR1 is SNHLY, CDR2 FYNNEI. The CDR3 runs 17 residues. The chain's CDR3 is CASSVRAGPSSGNTIYF. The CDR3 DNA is TGTGCCAGCAGTGTAAGGGCAGGGCCAAGCTCTGGAAACACCATATATTTT.

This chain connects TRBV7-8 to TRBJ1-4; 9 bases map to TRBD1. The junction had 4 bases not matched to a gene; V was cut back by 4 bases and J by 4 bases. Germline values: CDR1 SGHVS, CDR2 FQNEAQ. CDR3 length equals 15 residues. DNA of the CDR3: TGTGCCAGCAGCTCCCGGGACAGGGTTAATGAAAAACTGTTTTTT. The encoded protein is CASSSRDRVNEKLFF.

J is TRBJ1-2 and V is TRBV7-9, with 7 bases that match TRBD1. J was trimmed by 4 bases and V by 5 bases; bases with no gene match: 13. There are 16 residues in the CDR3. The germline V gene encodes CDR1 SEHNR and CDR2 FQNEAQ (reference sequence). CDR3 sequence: CASSDSTGASLYGYTF. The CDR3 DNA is TGTGCCAGCAGCGATTCAACAGGGGCCTCCCTCTATGGCTACACCTTC.

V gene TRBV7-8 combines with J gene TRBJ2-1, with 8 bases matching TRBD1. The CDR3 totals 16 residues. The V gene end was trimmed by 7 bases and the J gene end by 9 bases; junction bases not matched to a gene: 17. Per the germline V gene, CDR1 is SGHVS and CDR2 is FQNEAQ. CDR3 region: CASTLSTGVKLGEQFF. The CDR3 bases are TGTGCCAGCACCCTATCGACAGGGGTGAAGTTGGGTGAGCAGTTCTTC.

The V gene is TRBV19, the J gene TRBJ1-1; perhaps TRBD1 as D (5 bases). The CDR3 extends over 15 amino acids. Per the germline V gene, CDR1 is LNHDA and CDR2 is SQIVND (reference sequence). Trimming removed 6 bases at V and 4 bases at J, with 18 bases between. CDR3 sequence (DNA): TGTGCCAGTAGACGGGGCTCAGGTCGGATCACTGAAGCTTTCTTT. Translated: CASRRGSGRITEAFF.

CDR3 DNA: TGTGCCAGCAGCTTAGGACAGGGTATAACCGGGGAGCTGTTTTTT. Translating gives CASSLGQGITGELFF. The chain employs TRBV2 and TRBJ2-2; 8 bases align to TRBD1. The V gene's germline CDR1 is SNHLY and CDR2 FYNNEI. The CDR3 consists of 15 residues. Unmatched junction bases numbered 8, after V lost 6 bases and J lost 5 bases.

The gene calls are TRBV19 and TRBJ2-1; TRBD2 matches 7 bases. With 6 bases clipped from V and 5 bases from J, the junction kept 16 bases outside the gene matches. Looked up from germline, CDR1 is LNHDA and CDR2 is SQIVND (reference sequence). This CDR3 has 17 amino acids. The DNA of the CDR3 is TGTGCCAGTAGCCGGATCTTTGGACTAGGGAGGGACAATGAGCAGTTCTTC. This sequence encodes CASSRIFGLGRDNEQFF.

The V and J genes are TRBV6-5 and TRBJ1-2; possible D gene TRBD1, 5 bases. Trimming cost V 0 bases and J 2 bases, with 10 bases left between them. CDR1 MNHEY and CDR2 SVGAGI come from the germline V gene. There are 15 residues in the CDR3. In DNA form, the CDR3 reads TGTGCCAGCAGTTACTCGATTCCAGGGAACTATGGCTACACCTTC. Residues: CASSYSIPGNYGYTF.

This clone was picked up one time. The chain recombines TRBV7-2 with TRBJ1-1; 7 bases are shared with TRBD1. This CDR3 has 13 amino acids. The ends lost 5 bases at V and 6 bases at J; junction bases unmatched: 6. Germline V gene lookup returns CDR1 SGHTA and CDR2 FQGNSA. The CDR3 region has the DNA TGTGCCAGCAGCCATGACACAGGGGCTGAAGCTTTCTTT. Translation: CASSHDTGAEAFF.

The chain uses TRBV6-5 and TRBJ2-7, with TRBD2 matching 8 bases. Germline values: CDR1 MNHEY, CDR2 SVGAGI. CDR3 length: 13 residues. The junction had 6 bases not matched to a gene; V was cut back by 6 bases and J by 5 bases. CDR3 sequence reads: CASSLGRVNEQYF. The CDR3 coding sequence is TGTGCCAGCAGCCTCGGGAGGGTCAACGAGCAGTACTTC.

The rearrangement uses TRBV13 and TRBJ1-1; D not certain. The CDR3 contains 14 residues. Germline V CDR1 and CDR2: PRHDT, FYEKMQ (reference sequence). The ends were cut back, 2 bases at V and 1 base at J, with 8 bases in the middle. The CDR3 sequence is CASSLIQWNTEAFF. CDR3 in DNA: TGTGCCAGCAGCTTAATACAGTGGAACACTGAAGCTTTCTTT. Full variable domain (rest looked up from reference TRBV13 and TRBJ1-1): AAGVIQSPRHLIKEKRETATLKCYPIPRHDTVYWYQQGPGQDPQFLISFYEKMQSDKGSIPDRFSAQQFSDYHSELNMSSLELGDSALYFCASSLIQWNTEAFFGQGTRLTVV.

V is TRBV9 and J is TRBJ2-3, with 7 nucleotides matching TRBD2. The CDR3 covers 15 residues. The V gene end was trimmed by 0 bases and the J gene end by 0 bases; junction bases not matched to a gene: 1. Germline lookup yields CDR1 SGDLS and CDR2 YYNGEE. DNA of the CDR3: TGTGCCAGCAGCGTAGGACTAGCAAGCACAGATACGCAGTATTTT. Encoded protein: CASSVGLASTDTQYF.

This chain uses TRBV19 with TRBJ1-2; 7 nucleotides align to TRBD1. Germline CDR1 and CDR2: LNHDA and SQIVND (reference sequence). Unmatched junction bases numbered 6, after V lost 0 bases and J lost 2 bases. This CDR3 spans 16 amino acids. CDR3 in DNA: TGTGCCAGTAGTATAGATCAAGGGGGCGCGAACTATGGCTACACCTTC. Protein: CASSIDQGGANYGYTF. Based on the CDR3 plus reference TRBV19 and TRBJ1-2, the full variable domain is DGGITQSPKYLFRKEGQNVTLSCEQNLNHDAMYWYRQDPGQGLRLIYYSQIVNDFQKGDIAEGYSVSREKKESFPLTVTSAQKNPTAFYLCASSIDQGGANYGYTFGSGTRLTVV.

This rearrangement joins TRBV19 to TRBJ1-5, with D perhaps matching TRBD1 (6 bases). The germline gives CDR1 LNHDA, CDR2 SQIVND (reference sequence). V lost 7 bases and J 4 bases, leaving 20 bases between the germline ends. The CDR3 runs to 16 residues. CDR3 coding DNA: TGTGCCAGTACCCTAAGGGGGGGCTCGCTTAATCAGCCCCAGCATTTT. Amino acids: CASTLRGGSLNQPQHF.

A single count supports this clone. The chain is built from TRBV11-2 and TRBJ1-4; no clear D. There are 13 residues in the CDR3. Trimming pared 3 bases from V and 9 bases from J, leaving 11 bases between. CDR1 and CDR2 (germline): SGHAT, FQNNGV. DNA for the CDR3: TGTGCCAGCAGCTTTCTCCTATCGCAAAAACTGTTTTTT. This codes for CASSFLLSQKLFF. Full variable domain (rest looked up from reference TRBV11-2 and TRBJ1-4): EAGVAQSPRYKIIEKRQSVAFWCNPISGHATLYWYQQILGQGPKLLIQFQNNGVVDDSQLPKDRFSAERLKGVDSTLKIQPAKLEDSAVYLCASSFLLSQKLFFGSGTQLSVL.

The CDR3 DNA reads as TGTGCCAGCAGCTCCGACAGGGGGTTTTTAGAGACCCAGTACTTC. As protein: CASSSDRGFLETQYF. The chain is built from TRBV7-9 and TRBJ2-5, with 9 bases that match TRBD1. The CDR3 is 15 amino acids. V lost 4 bases to trimming and J lost 4 bases; unmatched junction nucleotides: 7. Looked up from germline, CDR1 is SEHNR and CDR2 is FQNEAQ (reference sequence).

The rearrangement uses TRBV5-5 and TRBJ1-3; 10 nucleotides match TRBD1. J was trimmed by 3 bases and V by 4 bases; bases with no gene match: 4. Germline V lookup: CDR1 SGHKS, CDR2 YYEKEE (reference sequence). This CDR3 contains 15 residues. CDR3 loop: CASSEGTGVGNTIYF. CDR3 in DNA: TGTGCCAGCAGCGAAGGGACAGGGGTTGGAAACACCATATATTTT.

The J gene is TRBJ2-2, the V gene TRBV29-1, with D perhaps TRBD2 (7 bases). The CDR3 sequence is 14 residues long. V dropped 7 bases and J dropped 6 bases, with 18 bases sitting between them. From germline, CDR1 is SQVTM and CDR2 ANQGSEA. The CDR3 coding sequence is TGCAGCGCCGAGGTCGGGGGGCGAGCCGGGGAGCTGTTTTTT. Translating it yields CSAEVGGRAGELFF.

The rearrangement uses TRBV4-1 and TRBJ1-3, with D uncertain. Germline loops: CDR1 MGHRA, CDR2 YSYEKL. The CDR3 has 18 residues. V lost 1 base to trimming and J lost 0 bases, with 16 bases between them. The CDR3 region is CASSQGGFAIASGNTIYF. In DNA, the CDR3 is TGCGCCAGCAGCCAAGGGGGTTTCGCGATTGCCTCTGGAAACACCATATATTTT.

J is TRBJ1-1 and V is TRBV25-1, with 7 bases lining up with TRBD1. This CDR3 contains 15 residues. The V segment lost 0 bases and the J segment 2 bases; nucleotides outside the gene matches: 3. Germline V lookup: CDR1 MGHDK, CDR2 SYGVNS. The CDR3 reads CASSEYGGGNTEAFF. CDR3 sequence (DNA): TGTGCCAGCAGTGAATATGGAGGGGGCAACACTGAAGCTTTCTTT.

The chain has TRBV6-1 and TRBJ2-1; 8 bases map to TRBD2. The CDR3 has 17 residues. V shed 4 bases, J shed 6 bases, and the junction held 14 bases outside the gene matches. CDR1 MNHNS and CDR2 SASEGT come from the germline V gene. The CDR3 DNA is TGTGCCAGCAGTGGGGTATATGGGGGACTAGGGTCCAATGAGCAGTTCTTC. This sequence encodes CASSGVYGGLGSNEQFF.

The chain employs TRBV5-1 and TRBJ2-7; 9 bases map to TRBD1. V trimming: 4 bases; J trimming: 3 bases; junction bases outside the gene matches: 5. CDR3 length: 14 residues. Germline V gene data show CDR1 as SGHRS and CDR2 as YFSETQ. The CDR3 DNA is TGCGCCAGCAGCCGGACGACAGGGGGCTACGAGCAGTACTTC. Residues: CASSRTTGGYEQYF.

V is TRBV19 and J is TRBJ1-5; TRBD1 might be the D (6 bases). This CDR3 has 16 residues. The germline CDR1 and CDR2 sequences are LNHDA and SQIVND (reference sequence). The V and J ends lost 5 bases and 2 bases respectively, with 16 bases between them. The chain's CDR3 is CASSYTGWKGNQPQHF. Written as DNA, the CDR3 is TGTGCCAGTAGTTACACAGGGTGGAAGGGCAATCAGCCCCAGCATTTT.

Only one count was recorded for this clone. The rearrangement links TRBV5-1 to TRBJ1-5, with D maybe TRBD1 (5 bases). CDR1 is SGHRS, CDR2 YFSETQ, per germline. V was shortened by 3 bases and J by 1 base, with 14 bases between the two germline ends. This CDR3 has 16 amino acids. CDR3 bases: TGCGCCAGCAGCTCTTTAGCGGGGGTAAGCAATCAGCCCCAGCATTTT. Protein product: CASSSLAGVSNQPQHF. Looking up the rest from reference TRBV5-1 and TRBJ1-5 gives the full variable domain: KAGVTQTPRYLIKTRGQQVTLSCSPISGHRSVSWYQQTPGQGLQFLFEYFSETQRNKGNFPGRFSGRQFSNSRSEMNVSTLELGDSALYLCASSSLAGVSNQPQHFGDGTRLSIL.

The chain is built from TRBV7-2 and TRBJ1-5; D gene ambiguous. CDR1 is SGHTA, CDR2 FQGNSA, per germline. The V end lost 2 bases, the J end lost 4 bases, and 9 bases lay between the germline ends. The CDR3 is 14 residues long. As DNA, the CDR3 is TGTGCCAGCAGCTTAAGTCCACGGAATCAGCCCCAGCATTTT. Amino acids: CASSLSPRNQPQHF.

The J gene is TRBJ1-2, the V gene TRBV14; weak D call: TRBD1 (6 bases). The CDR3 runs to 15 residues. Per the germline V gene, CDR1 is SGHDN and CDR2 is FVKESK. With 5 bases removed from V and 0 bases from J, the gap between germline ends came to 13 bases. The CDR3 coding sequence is TGTGCCAGCAGCATTCCGGGGGCAGCTAACTATGGCTACACCTTC. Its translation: CASSIPGAANYGYTF.

The CDR3 DNA follows: TGTGCCAGCACCACGGGGCCGACAGGGCGGTATGGCTACACCTTC. Protein product: CASTTGPTGRYGYTF. This chain joins TRBV6-6 and TRBJ1-2; 7 nucleotides agree with TRBD1. The CDR3 consists of 15 residues. V trimming: 7 bases; J trimming: 5 bases; junction bases outside the gene matches: 13. Germline CDR1 is MNHNY and CDR2 is SVGAGI (reference sequence).

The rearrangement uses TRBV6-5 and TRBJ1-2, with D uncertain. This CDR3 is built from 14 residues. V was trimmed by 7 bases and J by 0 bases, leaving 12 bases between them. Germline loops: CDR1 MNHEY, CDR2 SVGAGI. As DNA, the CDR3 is TGTGCCAGCAAGTTAGGCCAGGCTAACTATGGCTACACCTTC. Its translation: CASKLGQANYGYTF.

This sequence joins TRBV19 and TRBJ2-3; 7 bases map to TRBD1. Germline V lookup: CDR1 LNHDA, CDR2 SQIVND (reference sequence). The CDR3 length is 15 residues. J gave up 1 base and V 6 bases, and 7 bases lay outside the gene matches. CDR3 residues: CASRTQGVGTDTQYF. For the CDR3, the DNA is TGTGCCAGTAGGACTCAGGGGGTCGGCACAGATACGCAGTATTTT. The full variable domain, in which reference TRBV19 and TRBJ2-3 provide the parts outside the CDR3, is DGGITQSPKYLFRKEGQNVTLSCEQNLNHDAMYWYRQDPGQGLRLIYYSQIVNDFQKGDIAEGYSVSREKKESFPLTVTSAQKNPTAFYLCASRTQGVGTDTQYFGPGTRLTVL.